This T cell receptor beta chain was sequenced for a study of long-term antiretroviral therapy in people with HIV. This CDR3 contains 20 residues. Between the trimmed V and J ends, which lost 5 bases and 0 bases, there was a span of 23 bases. Germline CDR1 is SGHVS and CDR2 is FQNEAQ. The libraries were made with immunoSEQ v3.0 at survey level. Sequencing used immunoSEQ multiplex PCR; TCRdb keeps in-frame clones, though not all of them. The sample records about 27,000 clones, around 80% being singletons. The sequencing here drew on unsorted PBMCs, taken 3 years after starting antiretroviral therapy. This chain links TRBV7-8 with TRBJ1-6; D might be TRBD1 (5 bases). The sequence came from a man in his forties with HIV. The CDR3 reads CASSDLGGELPSSYNSPLHF. The CDR3 DNA sequence: TGTGCCAGCAGCGACCTGGGAGGGGAATTACCGAGCTCCTATAATTCACCCCTCCACTTT. Together with reference TRBV7-8 and TRBJ1-6, the CDR3 gives the full variable domain: GAGVSQSPRYKVAKRGQDVALRCDPISGHVSLFWYQQALGQGPEFLTYFQNEAQLDKSGLPSDRFFAERPEGSVSTLKIQRTQQEDSAVYLCASSDLGGELPSSYNSPLHFGNGTRLTVT.